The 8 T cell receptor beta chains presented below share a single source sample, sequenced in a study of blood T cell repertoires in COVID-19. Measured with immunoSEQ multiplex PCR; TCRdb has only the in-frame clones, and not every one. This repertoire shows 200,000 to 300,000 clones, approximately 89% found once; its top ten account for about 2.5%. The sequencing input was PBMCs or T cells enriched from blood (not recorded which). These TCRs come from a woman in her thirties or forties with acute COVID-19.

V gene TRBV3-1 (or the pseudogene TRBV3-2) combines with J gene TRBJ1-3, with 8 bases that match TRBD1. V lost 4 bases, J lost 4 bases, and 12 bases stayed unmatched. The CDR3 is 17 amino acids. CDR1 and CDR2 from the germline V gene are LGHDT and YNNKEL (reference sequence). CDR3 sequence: CASSRASPTGVGNTIYF. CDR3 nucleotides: TGTGCCAGCAGCCGAGCCTCTCCGACAGGGGTGGGAAACACCATATATTTT.

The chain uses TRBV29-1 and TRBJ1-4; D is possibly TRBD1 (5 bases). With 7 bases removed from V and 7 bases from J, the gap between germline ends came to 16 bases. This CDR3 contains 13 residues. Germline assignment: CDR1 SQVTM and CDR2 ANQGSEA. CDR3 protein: CSAAGGVGEKLFF. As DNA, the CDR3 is TGCAGCGCGGCCGGGGGTGTTGGTGAAAAACTGTTTTTT.

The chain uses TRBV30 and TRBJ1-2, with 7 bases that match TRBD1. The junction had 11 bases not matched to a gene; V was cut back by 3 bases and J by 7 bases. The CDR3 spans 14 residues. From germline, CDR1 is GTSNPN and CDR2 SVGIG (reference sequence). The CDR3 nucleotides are TGTGCCTGGAGCCAGATGGAGGGGGCCGGTGGCTACACCTTC. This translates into CAWSQMEGAGGYTF.

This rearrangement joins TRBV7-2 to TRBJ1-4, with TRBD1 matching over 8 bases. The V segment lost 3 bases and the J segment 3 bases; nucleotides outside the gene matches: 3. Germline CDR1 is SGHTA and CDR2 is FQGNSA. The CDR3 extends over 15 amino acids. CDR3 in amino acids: CASSFDRGSNEKLFF. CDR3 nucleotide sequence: TGTGCCAGCAGCTTCGACAGGGGATCTAATGAAAAACTGTTTTTT. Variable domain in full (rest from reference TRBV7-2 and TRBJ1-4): GAGVSQSPSNKVTEKGKDVELRCDPISGHTALYWYRQSLGQGLEFLIYFQGNSAPDKSGLPSDRFSAERTGGSVSTLTIQRTQQEDSAVYLCASSFDRGSNEKLFFGSGTQLSVL.

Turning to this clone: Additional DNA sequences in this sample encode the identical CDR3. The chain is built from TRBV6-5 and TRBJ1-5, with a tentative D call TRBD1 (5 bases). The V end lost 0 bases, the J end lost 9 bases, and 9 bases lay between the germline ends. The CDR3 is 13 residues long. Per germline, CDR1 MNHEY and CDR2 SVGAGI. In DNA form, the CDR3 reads TGTGCCAGCAGTTACTCCACGGGGGGGCCCCAGCATTTT. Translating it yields CASSYSTGGPQHF.

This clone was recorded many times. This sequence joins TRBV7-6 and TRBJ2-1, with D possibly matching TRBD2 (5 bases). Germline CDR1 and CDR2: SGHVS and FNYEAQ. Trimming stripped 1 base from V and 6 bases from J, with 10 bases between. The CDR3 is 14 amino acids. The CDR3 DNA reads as TGTGCCAGCAGCTTAGATGCTAGCTCCAATGAGCAGTTCTTC. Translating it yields CASSLDASSNEQFF.

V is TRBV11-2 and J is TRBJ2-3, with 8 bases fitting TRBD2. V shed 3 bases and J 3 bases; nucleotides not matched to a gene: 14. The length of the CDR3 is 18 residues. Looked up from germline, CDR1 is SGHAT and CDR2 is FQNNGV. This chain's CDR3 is CASSFRGLALLSTDTQYF. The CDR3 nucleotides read TGTGCCAGCAGCTTTCGTGGACTAGCATTACTAAGTACAGATACGCAGTATTTT.

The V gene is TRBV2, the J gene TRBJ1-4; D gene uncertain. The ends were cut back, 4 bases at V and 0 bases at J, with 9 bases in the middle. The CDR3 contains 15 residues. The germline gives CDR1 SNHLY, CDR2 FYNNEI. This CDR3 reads CASSGQRATNEKLFF. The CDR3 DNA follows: TGTGCCAGCAGTGGGCAGCGGGCAACTAATGAAAAACTGTTTTTT.